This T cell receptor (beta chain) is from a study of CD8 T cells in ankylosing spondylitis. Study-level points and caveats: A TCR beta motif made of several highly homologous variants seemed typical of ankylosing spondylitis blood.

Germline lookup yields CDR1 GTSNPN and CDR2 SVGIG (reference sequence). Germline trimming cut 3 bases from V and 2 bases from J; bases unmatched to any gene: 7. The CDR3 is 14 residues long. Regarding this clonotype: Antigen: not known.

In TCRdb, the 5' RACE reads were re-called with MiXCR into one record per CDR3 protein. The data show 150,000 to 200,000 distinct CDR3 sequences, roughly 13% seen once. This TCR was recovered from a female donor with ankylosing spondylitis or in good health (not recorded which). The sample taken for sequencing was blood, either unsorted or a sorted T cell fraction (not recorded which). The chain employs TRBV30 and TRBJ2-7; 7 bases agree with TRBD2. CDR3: CAWRLRGGTYEQYF. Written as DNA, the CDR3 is TGTGCCTGGAGGTTGCGGGGAGGGACCTACGAGCAGTACTTC.